These 24 T cell receptor beta chains share one sample of origin, sequenced in a study of shared clonotypes between healthy human individuals. Positive CCR7 selection of CD45RO-negative cells yielded the naive CD8 cells, and terminally differentiated effector memory CD45RA+ cells were excluded. Repertoires were generated with immunoSEQ multiplex PCR, while TCRdb's copy carries only in-frame clones and drops some. The sample consists of about 2 million clones, 85% to 95% of them appearing once. The sample taken for sequencing was naive CD8+ T cells sorted from blood. The receptor set was obtained from a man between 18 and 29 years old in good health.

The chain carries TRBV6-1 and TRBJ2-7; tentative D call: TRBD1 (6 bases). The CDR3 length is 17 residues. CDR1 MNHNS and CDR2 SASEGT come from the germline V gene. V lost 0 bases and J 3 bases, leaving 18 bases between the germline ends. For the CDR3, the DNA is TGTGCCAGCAGTGAAGCTATACAGGGCTCTGTTATCTACGAGCAGTACTTC. Its protein is CASSEAIQGSVIYEQYF.

The DNA of the CDR3 is TGTGCCAGCAGCTTATCGGCAGGGGGTAATATGAGCAATCAGCCCCAGCATTTT. Translation gives CASSLSAGGNMSNQPQHF. The V and J genes are TRBV7-3 and TRBJ1-5; TRBD1 matches 7 bases. Germline-derived CDR1 and CDR2 are SGHTA and FQGTGA. The CDR3 has 18 amino acids. The junction had 11 bases not matched to a gene; V was cut back by 2 bases and J by 1 base.

The V and J genes are TRBV7-2 and TRBJ2-7; D is perhaps TRBD1 (6 bases). V dropped 4 bases and J dropped 2 bases, with 18 bases sitting between them. Germline V gene data show CDR1 as SGHTA and CDR2 as FQGNSA. The CDR3 runs to 16 residues. The CDR3 is CASSSLTGTDPYEQYF. The CDR3 nucleotides are TGTGCCAGCAGCTCGCTAACAGGGACCGACCCCTACGAGCAGTACTTC. Full variable domain (rest looked up from reference TRBV7-2 and TRBJ2-7): GAGVSQSPSNKVTEKGKDVELRCDPISGHTALYWYRQSLGQGLEFLIYFQGNSAPDKSGLPSDRFSAERTGGSVSTLTIQRTQQEDSAVYLCASSSLTGTDPYEQYFGPGTRLTVT.

The chain uses TRBV2 and TRBJ2-5; 10 nucleotides line up with TRBD1. The length of the CDR3 is 14 residues. The germline CDR1 and CDR2 sequences are SNHLY and FYNNEI. Trimming took 4 bases from V and 3 from J; bases not matched to a gene: 2. DNA for the CDR3: TGTGCCAGCAGTGCGACAGGGGGCGAAGAGACCCAGTACTTC. As protein: CASSATGGEETQYF. Supplemented by reference TRBV2 and TRBJ2-5, the full variable domain reads EPEVTQTPSHQVTQMGQEVILRCVPISNHLYFYWYRQILGQKVEFLVSFYNNEISEKSEIFDDQFSVERPDGSNFTLKIRSTKLEDSAMYFCASSATGGEETQYFGPGTRLLVL.

This rearrangement joins TRBV10-2 to TRBJ2-7, with D perhaps TRBD2 (6 bases). V dropped 2 bases and J dropped 2 bases, with 13 bases sitting between them. Germline values: CDR1 WSHSY, CDR2 SAAADI. The CDR3 has 15 amino acids. The CDR3, as DNA: TGCGCCAGCAGTGAGGTAGGGACGGGAGCCTACGAGCAGTACTTC. This codes for CASSEVGTGAYEQYF.

The gene calls are TRBV28 and TRBJ2-2, with TRBD2 identical over 7 bases. The CDR3 sequence is 16 residues long. V gave up 2 bases and J gave up 6 bases; unmatched junction bases: 9. Germline lookup yields CDR1 MDHEN and CDR2 SYDVKM. This chain's CDR3 is CASSLTLGGYAGELFF. DNA of the CDR3: TGTGCCAGCAGTTTAACGTTGGGGGGGTACGCCGGGGAGCTGTTTTTT.

The J gene is TRBJ2-7, the V gene TRBV5-4, with TRBD2 matching 7 bases. V shed 6 bases, J shed 2 bases, and the junction held 11 bases outside the gene matches. Germline assignment: CDR1 SGHNT and CDR2 YYREEE (reference sequence). The CDR3 length is 15 residues. CDR3 protein: CASNTLGGSTYEQYF. The CDR3 DNA sequence: TGTGCCAGCAACACCCTGGGGGGGAGTACCTACGAGCAGTACTTC.

This sequence joins TRBV4-1 and TRBJ2-1; TRBD2 agrees at 9 bases. The CDR3 is 16 residues long. The germline gives CDR1 MGHRA, CDR2 YSYEKL. Germline trimming cut 2 bases from V and 4 bases from J; bases unmatched to any gene: 6. CDR3 protein: CASSQHLAGPYNEQFF. The CDR3 DNA is TGCGCCAGCAGCCAACACCTAGCGGGACCGTACAATGAGCAGTTCTTC.

CDR3 coding DNA: TGTGCCAGCAGCGCCCAGACTAGAGGCAATGAGCAGTTCTTC. This encodes CASSAQTRGNEQFF. The chain combines TRBV9 with TRBJ2-1; D perhaps matches TRBD2 (6 bases). CDR3 length: 14 residues. Germline values: CDR1 SGDLS, CDR2 YYNGEE. V gave up 3 bases and J gave up 6 bases, with 13 bases separating them.

As for this clone: Other DNA sequences of this sample code for an identical CDR3. The gene calls are TRBV9 and TRBJ2-3; D remains ambiguous. The CDR3 is 13 residues long. V was cut by 0 bases and J by 2 bases, with 4 bases left in between. Germline V gene lookup returns CDR1 SGDLS and CDR2 YYNGEE. The CDR3 here is CASSVDDTDTQYF. The CDR3 region has the DNA TGTGCCAGCAGCGTAGACGACACAGATACGCAGTATTTT.

This sequence joins TRBV29-1 and TRBJ1-1; TRBD1 might be the D (6 bases). Trimming pared 7 bases from V and 4 bases from J, leaving 25 bases between. Germline V gene lookup returns CDR1 SQVTM and CDR2 ANQGSEA. This CDR3 is 16 amino acids long. CDR3 bases: TGCAGCGCGTTTTTCGAGACCGGGACAATTCCCACTGAAGCTTTCTTT. Translated, it gives CSAFFETGTIPTEAFF.

V usage is TRBV7-9 and J usage is TRBJ2-2, with D unresolved. Trimming removed 6 bases from V and 0 bases from J, with 11 bases in between. The germline V gene has CDR1 SEHNR and CDR2 FQNEAQ (reference sequence). The CDR3 is 15 residues long. CDR3 region: CASRMDGSNTGELFF. The CDR3 DNA follows: TGTGCCAGCAGGATGGACGGATCGAACACCGGGGAGCTGTTTTTT.

The chain has TRBV13 and TRBJ2-5, with 8 bases lining up with TRBD2. Trimming took 6 bases from V and 6 from J; bases not matched to a gene: 12. The CDR3 runs 15 residues. Germline CDR1 PRHDT, CDR2 FYEKMQ (reference sequence). The CDR3 loop is CASSSSGSIGKTQYF. DNA for the CDR3: TGTGCCAGCAGTTCAAGCGGGAGCATCGGTAAGACCCAGTACTTC.

The J gene is TRBJ1-4, the V gene TRBV11-3, with D unclear. Per germline, CDR1 SGHNT and CDR2 YENEEA. The CDR3 consists of 16 residues. Trimming shortened V by 0 bases and J by 7 bases, and 15 bases separated the two germline ends. CDR3 in amino acids: CASSLDRIKLGEKLFF. The CDR3 DNA is TGTGCCAGCAGCTTAGATCGGATCAAATTGGGTGAAAAACTGTTTTTT.

The chain links TRBV11-2 to TRBJ2-1, with a weak D call TRBD2 (5 bases). V lost 3 bases, J lost 0 bases, and 9 bases lay in between. CDR1 and CDR2 from the germline V gene are SGHAT and FQNNGV. The CDR3 contains 15 residues. The CDR3 DNA sequence: TGTGCCAGCAGCTTGGGAGCTACCTCCTACAATGAGCAGTTCTTC. This translates into CASSLGATSYNEQFF.

CDR3 bases: TGCGCCAGCAGCCCCCAGGGGGGGGGCGGGAACACTGAAGCTTTCTTT. Translating gives CASSPQGGGGNTEAFF. The chain carries TRBV4-1 and TRBJ1-1, with 7 bases aligning to TRBD1. Germline V CDR1 and CDR2: MGHRA, YSYEKL. J was trimmed by 1 base and V by 4 bases; bases with no gene match: 9. This CDR3 spans 16 amino acids.

CDR3 loop: CASSPGWGARNTEAFF. In DNA, the CDR3 is TGTGCCAGCAGCCCTGGGTGGGGGGCACGGAACACTGAAGCTTTCTTT. The rearrangement joins TRBV9 to TRBJ1-1, with D perhaps matching TRBD1 (6 bases). The germline V gene has CDR1 SGDLS and CDR2 YYNGEE. The CDR3 is 16 residues long. V was clipped by 4 bases and J by 1 base, with 17 bases between them.

The chain uses TRBV13 and TRBJ2-5; TRBD1 aligns across 8 bases. The CDR3 loop spans 14 amino acids. Germline-derived CDR1 and CDR2 are PRHDT and FYEKMQ (reference sequence). The J segment lost 5 bases and the V segment lost 5 bases, leaving 7 bases of the junction unmatched. DNA for the CDR3: TGTGCCAGCAGCGCATCGACAGGGGAGGAGACCCAGTACTTC. Residues: CASSASTGEETQYF.

This chain joins TRBV18 and TRBJ2-5; D not certain. V was clipped by 6 bases and J by 1 base, with 3 bases between them. Germline-derived CDR1 and CDR2 are KGHSH and LQKENI. The CDR3 length is 11 residues. CDR3 protein: CASSFQETQYF. CDR3 nucleotides: TGTGCCAGCTCGTTCCAAGAGACCCAGTACTTC.

This chain joins TRBV15 and TRBJ2-7; 7 bases align to TRBD2. The V and J ends lost 4 bases and 0 bases, in that order; junction bases with no gene match: 3. Germline V gene data show CDR1 as LNHNV and CDR2 as YYDKDF (reference sequence). CDR3 size: 14 residues. CDR3 region: CATSTWTSSYEQYF. CDR3 nucleotides: TGTGCCACCAGCACGTGGACTAGCTCCTACGAGCAGTACTTC.

V is TRBV9 and J is TRBJ1-2; tentative D call: TRBD1 (6 bases). Between the trimmed V and J ends, which lost 2 bases and 4 bases, there was a span of 12 bases. CDR1 and CDR2 (germline): SGDLS, YYNGEE. The CDR3 is 14 amino acids. CDR3 amino acids: CASSVGWTAYGYTF. In nucleotides, the CDR3 is TGTGCCAGCAGCGTCGGGTGGACAGCCTATGGCTACACCTTC.

The rearrangement joins TRBV29-1 to TRBJ2-7; 7 bases are shared with TRBD1. J lost 5 bases, V lost 5 bases, and 6 bases had no gene match. The CDR3 consists of 12 residues. Germline values: CDR1 SQVTM, CDR2 ANQGSEA. The CDR3 is CSVYTGDNEQYF. The CDR3 DNA follows: TGCAGCGTTTATACAGGGGATAACGAGCAGTACTTC.

This chain connects TRBV12-5 to TRBJ2-1; D uncertain. Looked up from germline, CDR1 is LGHNT and CDR2 is FRNRAP. V was trimmed by 3 bases and J by 2 bases, leaving 11 bases between them. The CDR3 is made up of 15 amino acids. CDR3: CASGLPAVTYNEQFF. Here the CDR3 DNA reads TGTGCTAGTGGTTTACCGGCGGTGACCTACAATGAGCAGTTCTTC.

This sequence joins TRBV2 and TRBJ2-7, with 7 positions matching TRBD1. This CDR3 comprises 13 residues. The junction had 8 bases not matched to a gene; V was cut back by 10 bases and J by 2 bases. The germline gives CDR1 SNHLY, CDR2 FYNNEI. The CDR3 DNA follows: TGTGCCATCCTTACAGGGGTCCCCTACGAGCAGTACTTC. Its protein is CAILTGVPYEQYF. Drawing the rest from reference TRBV2 and TRBJ2-7, the complete variable domain is EPEVTQTPSHQVTQMGQEVILRCVPISNHLYFYWYRQILGQKVEFLVSFYNNEISEKSEIFDDQFSVERPDGSNFTLKIRSTKLEDSAMYFCAILTGVPYEQYFGPGTRLTVT.